Listed below are T cell receptor beta chains from one sample, sequenced in a study of T-cell memory formation after mild COVID-19. One entry per CDR3 protein, called by TCRdb with MiXCR from the 5' RACE reads. The sample contains under 450,000 distinct CDR3 sequences, approximately 22% of which appear only once. Sequenced input: PBMCs or a T cell subset sorted from them (not recorded which). These receptors all stem from a man between 18 and 35 years old who had mild COVID-19 (a few samples of this study predate the infection). Cell type and time point are not known. The conserved cysteine and the conserved F or W are not part of the CDR3 here. The order of the fields is V gene, CDR3 protein.

v_gene: TRBV12-3/TRBV12-4
CDR3aa: ASRASGETQY

v_gene: TRBV6-6
CDR3aa: ASRPGQGYTGELF

v_gene: TRBV20-1
CDR3aa: SATDYTGYGYT

v_gene: TRBV5-5
CDR3aa: ASSLGQTTKNIQY

v_gene: TRBV12-3/TRBV12-4
CDR3aa: ASSSQQGNTEAF

v_gene: TRBV24-1
CDR3aa: ATDTPWSLTGELF

v_gene: TRBV4-1
CDR3aa: ASSHPGQGNIYGYT

v_gene: TRBV6-5
CDR3aa: ASKGRRTSGPTGELF

v_gene: TRBV9
CDR3aa: ASSPLRGVANTEAF

v_gene: TRBV7-2
CDR3aa: ASSLVGGPMNTDTQY

v_gene: TRBV30
CDR3aa: AWSEGYEQY

v_gene: TRBV6-1
CDR3aa: ASSDYLSSYGGYT

v_gene: TRBV3-1
CDR3aa: ASSPPTNTEAF

v_gene: TRBV7-8
CDR3aa: ASSLEGSTQETQY

v_gene: TRBV7-3
CDR3aa: ASSLRGGNTYEQY

v_gene: TRBV6-2/TRBV6-3
CDR3aa: ASSYRNQPQH

v_gene: TRBV2
CDR3aa: ASSRGRLGELF

v_gene: TRBV3-1
CDR3aa: ASSQGLAGVGKTQY

v_gene: TRBV27
CDR3aa: ASSSGQGKGTGELF

v_gene: TRBV29-1
CDR3aa: SVEHGLGEQF

v_gene: TRBV7-2
CDR3aa: ASSSLGTVGREQF

v_gene: TRBV9
CDR3aa: ASSSRLAGNEQF

v_gene: TRBV20-1
CDR3aa: SAFQAGGPSDTQY

v_gene: TRBV29-1
CDR3aa: SVEDDSRNTIY

v_gene: TRBV29-1
CDR3aa: SAVPGLGHIDTQY

v_gene: TRBV5-1
CDR3aa: ASSLAGPEQF

v_gene: TRBV7-3
CDR3aa: ASSETSDSTDTQY